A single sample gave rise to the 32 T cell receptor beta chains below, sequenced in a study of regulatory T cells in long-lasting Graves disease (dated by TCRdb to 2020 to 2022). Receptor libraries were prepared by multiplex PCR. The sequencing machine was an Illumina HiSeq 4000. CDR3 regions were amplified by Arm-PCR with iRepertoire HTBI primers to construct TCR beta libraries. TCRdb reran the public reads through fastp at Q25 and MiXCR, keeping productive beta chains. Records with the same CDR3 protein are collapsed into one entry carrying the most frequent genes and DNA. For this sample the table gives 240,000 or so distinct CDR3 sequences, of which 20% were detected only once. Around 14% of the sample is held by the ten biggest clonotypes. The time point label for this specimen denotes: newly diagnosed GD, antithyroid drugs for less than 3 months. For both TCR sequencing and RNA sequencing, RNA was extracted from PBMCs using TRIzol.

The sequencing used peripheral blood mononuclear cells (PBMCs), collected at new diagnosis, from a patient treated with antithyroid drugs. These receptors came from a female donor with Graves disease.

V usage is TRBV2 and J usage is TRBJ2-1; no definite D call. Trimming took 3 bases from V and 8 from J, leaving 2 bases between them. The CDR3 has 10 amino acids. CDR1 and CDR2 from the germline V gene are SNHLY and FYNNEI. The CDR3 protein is CASSEYEQFF. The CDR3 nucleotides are TGTGCCAGCAGTGAGTATGAGCAGTTCTTC.

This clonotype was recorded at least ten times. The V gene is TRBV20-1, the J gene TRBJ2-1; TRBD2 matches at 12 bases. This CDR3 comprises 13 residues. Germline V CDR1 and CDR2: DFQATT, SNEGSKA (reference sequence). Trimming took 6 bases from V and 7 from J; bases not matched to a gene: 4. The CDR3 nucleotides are TGCAGTGCAAGACTAGCGGGAGTGAATGAGCAGTTCTTC. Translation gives CSARLAGVNEQFF.

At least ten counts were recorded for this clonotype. The CDR3 loop reads CASSQEGYTQYF. Written as DNA, the CDR3 is TGTGCCAGCAGCCAAGAAGGTTATACGCAGTATTTT. This rearrangement joins TRBV3-1 to TRBJ2-3; D remains ambiguous. Germline V gene lookup returns CDR1 LGHDT and CDR2 YNNKEL (reference sequence). Trimming left V 0 bases short and J 7 bases short, with 5 bases between. The CDR3 contains 12 residues.

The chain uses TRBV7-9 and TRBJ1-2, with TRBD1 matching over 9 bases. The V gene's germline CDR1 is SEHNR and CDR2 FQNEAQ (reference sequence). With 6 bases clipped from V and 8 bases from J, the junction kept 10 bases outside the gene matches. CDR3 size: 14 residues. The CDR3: CASRPTGGADGYTF. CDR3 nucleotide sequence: TGTGCCAGCAGGCCTACAGGGGGCGCAGACGGCTACACCTTC.

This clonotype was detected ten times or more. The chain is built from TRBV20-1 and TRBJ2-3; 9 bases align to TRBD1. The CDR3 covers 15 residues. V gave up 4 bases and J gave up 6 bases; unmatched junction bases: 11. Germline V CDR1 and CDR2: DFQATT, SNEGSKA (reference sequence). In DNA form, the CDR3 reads TGCAGTGCTACCTCCCGACAGGGGGGTGAGGATACGCAGTATTTT. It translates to CSATSRQGGEDTQYF.

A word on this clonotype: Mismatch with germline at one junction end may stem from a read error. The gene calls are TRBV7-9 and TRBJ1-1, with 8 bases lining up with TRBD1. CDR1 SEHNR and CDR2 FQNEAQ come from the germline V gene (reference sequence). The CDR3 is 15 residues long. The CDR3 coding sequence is TGTGCCAGCAGCCCCCGACAGGGGCGGGACACTGAAACTTTCTTT. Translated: CASSPRQGRDTETFF.

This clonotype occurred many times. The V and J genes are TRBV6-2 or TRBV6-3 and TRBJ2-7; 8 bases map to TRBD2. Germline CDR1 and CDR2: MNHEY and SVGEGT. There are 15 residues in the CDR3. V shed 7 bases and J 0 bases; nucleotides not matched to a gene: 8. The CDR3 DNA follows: TGTGCCAGCAACAAAGGCGGGGGGTCCTCCTACGAGCAGTACTTC. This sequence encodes CASNKGGGSSYEQYF.

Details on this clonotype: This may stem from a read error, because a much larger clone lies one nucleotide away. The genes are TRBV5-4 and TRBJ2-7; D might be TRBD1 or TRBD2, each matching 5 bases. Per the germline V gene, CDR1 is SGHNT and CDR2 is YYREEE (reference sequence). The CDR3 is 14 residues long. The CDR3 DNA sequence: TGTGCCAGTAAACGCGGCGGGCAGGGCTACAAGCAGTACTTC. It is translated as CASKRGGQGYKQYF.

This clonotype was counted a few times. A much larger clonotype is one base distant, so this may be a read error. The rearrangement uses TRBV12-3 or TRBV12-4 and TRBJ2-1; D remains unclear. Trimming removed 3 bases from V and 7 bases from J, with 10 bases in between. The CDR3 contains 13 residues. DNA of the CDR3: TGTGCCAGCAGTTTGGACCGATGGAATGAGCAGTTCTTC. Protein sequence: CASSLDRWNEQFF.

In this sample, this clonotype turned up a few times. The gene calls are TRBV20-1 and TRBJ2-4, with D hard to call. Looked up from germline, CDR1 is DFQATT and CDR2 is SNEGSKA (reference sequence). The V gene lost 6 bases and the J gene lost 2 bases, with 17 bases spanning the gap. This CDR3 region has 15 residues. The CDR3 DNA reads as TGCAGTGCCAACCCACTGACTGGGTCCAAAAACATTCAGTACTTC. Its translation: CSANPLTGSKNIQYF.

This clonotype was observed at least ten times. The CDR3, as DNA: TGTGCCAGCAGCTTTTGGACAGGGGCCGGGACTAATGAAAAACTGTTTTTT. Amino acids: CASSFWTGAGTNEKLFF. The V and J genes are TRBV7-9 and TRBJ1-4; 9 bases match TRBD1. V was clipped by 3 bases and J by 2 bases; unmatched bases: 7. CDR3 length equals 17 residues. The germline V gene encodes CDR1 SEHNR and CDR2 FQNEAQ (reference sequence).

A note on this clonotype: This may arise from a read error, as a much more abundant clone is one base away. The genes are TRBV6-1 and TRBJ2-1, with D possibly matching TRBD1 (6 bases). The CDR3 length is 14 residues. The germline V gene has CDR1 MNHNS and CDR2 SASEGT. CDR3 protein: CASSKLQGYNVQFF. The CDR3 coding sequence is TGTGCCAGCAGTAAATTACAGGGATACAATGTGCAGTTCTTC.

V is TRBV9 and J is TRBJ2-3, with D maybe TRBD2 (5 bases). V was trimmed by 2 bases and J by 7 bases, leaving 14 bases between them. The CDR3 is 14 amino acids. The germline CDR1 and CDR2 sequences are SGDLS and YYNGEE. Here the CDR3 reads CASSVTDWPYTQYF. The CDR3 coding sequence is TGTGCCAGCAGCGTCACGGACTGGCCATATACGCAGTATTTT.

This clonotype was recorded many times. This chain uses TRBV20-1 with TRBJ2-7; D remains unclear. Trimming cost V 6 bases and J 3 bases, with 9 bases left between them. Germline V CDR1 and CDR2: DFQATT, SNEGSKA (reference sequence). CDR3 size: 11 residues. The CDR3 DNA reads TGCAGTGCCGCCTTGGACTACGAGCAGTACTTC. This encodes CSAALDYEQYF.

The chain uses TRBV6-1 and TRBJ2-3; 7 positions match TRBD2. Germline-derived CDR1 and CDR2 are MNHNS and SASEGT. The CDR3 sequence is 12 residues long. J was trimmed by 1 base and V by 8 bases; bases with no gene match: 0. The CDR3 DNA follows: TGTGCCAGCCGGGAGGGCACAGATACGCAGTATTTT. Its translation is CASREGTDTQYF.

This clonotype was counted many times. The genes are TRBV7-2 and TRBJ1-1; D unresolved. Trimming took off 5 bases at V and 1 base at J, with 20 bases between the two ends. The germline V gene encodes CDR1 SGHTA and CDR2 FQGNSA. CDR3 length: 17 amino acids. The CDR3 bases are TGTGCCAGCAGCACCAATGCTCGGGGAGCCACGAACACTGAAGCTTTCTTT. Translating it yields CASSTNARGATNTEAFF.

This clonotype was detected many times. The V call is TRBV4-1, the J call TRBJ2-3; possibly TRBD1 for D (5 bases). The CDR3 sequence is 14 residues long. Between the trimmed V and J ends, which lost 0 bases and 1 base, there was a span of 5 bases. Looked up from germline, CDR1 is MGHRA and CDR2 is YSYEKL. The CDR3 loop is CASSQEGGTDTQYF. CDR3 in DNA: TGCGCCAGCAGCCAAGAAGGGGGCACAGATACGCAGTATTTT.

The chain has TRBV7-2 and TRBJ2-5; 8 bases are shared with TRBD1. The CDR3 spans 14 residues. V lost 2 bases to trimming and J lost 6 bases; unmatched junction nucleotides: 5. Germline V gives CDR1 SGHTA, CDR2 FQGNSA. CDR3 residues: CASSLRNRGKTQYF. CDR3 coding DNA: TGTGCCAGCAGCTTACGTAACAGGGGGAAGACCCAGTACTTC.

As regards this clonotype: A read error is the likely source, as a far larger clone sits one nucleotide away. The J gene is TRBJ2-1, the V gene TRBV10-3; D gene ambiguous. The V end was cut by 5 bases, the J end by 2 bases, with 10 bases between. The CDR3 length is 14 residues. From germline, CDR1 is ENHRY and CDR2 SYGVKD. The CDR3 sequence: CAISFGGAYNEQFF. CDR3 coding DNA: TGTGCCATCAGTTTCGGCGGAGCCTACAATGAGCAGTTCTTC.

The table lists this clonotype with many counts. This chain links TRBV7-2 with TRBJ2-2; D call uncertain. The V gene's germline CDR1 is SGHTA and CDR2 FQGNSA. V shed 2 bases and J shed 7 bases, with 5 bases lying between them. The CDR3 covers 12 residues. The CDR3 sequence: CASSLQRGELFF. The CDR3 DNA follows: TGTGCCAGCAGCTTACAACGCGGGGAGCTGTTTTTT. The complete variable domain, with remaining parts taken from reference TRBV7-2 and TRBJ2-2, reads GAGVSQSPSNKVTEKGKDVELRCDPISGHTALYWYRQSLGQGLEFLIYFQGNSAPDKSGLPSDRFSAERTGGSVSTLTIQRTQQEDSAVYLCASSLQRGELFFGEGSRLTVL.

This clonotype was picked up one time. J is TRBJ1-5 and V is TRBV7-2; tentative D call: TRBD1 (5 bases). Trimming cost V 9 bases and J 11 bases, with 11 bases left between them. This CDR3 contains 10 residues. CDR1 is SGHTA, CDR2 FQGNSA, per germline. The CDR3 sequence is CARMGVTQHF. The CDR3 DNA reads TGTGCCAGGATGGGGGTGACCCAGCATTTT.

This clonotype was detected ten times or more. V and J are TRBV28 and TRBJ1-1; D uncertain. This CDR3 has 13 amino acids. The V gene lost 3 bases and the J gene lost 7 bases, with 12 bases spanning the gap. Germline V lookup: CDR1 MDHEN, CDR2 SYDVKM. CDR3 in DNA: TGTGCCAGCAGTTTGGCAGTCAGAAATGAAGCTTTCTTT. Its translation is CASSLAVRNEAFF.

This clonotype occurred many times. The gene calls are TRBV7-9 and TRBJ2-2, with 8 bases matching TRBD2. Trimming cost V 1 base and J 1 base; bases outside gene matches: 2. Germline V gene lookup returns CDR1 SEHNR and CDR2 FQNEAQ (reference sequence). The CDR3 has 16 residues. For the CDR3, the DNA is TGTGCCAGCAGCTTAGGAGCGGGGGTGAACACCGGGGAGCTGTTTTTT. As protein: CASSLGAGVNTGELFF.

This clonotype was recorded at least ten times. The CDR3 sequence is CASSLYAGMHEQFF. The CDR3 coding sequence is TGTGCCAGCAGTTTATATGCAGGAATGCATGAGCAGTTCTTC. The chain links TRBV28 to TRBJ2-1; D is undetermined. The CDR3 loop spans 14 amino acids. CDR1 is MDHEN, CDR2 SYDVKM, per germline. V was cut by 1 base and J by 8 bases, with 12 bases left in between. The whole variable domain, filled in from reference TRBV28 and TRBJ2-1, reads DVKVTQSSRYLVKRTGEKVFLECVQDMDHENMFWYRQDPGLGLRLIYFSYDVKMKEKGDIPEGYSVSREKKERFSLILESASTNQTSMYLCASSLYAGMHEQFFGPGTRLTVL.

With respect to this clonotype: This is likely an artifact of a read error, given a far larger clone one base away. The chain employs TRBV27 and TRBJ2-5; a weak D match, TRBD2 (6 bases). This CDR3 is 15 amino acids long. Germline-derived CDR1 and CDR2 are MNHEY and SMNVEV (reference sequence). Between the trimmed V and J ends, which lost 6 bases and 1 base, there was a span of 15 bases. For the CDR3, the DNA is TGTGCCAGCAGCCCCCCGGGTAGCGGCCAAGAGACCCAGTACTTC. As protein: CASSPPGSGQETQYF.

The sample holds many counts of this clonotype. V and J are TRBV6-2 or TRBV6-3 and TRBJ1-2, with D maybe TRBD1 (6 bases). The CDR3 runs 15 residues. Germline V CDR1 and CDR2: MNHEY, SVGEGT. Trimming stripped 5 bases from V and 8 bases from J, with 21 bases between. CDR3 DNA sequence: TGTGCCAGCAGTGAAGCGGTGGGGGCATCCTACGGCTACACCTTC. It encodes CASSEAVGASYGYTF.

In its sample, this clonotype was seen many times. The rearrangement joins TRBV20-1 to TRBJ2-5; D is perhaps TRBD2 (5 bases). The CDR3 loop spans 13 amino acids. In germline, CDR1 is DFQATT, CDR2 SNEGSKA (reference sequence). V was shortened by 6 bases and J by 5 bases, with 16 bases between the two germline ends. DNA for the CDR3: TGCAGTGCCACAGAGGCTAGCTTGGAGACCCAGTACTTC. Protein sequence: CSATEASLETQYF.

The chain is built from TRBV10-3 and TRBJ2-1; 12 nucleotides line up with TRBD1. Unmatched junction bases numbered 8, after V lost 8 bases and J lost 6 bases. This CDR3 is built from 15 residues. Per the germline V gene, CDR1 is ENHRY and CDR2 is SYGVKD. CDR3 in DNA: TGTGCCATCGGACCGGGACAGGGGGCTTCCAATGAGCAGTTCTTC. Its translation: CAIGPGQGASNEQFF.

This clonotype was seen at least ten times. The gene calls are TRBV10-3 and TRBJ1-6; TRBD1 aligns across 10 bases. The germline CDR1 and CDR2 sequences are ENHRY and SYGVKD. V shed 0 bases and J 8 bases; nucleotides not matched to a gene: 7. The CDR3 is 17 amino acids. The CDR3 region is CAISESFGTGVDSPLHF. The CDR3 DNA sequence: TGTGCCATCAGTGAGTCTTTCGGGACAGGGGTGGATTCACCCCTCCACTTT.

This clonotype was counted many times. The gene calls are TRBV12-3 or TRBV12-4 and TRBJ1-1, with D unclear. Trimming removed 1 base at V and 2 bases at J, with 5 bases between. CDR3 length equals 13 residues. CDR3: CASSLEANTEAFF. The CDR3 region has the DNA TGTGCCAGCAGTTTAGAAGCTAACACTGAAGCTTTCTTT.

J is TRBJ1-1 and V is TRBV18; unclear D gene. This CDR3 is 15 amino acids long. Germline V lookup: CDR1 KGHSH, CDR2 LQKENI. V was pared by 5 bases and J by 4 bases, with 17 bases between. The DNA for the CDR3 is TGTGCCAGCTCATCAAGGACTTCCTCGGGCACTGAAGCTTTCTTT. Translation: CASSSRTSSGTEAFF.

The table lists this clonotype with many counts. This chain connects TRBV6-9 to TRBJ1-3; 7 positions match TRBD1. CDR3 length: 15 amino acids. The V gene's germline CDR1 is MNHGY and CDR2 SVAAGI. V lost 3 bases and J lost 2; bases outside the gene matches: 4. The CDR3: CASSYGGQAGNTIYF. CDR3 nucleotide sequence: TGTGCCAGCAGTTACGGAGGACAGGCTGGAAACACCATATATTTT.